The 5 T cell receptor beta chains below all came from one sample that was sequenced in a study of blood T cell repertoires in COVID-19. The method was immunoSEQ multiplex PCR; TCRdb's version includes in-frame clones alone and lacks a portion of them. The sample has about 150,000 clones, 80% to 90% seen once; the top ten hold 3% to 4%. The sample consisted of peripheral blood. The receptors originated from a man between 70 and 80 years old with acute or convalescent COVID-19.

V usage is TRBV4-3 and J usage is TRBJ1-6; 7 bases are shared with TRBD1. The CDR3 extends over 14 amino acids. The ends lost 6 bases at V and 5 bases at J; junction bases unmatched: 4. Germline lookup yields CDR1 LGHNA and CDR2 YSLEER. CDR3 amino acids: CASSYGQDNSPLHF. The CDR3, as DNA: TGCGCCAGCAGTTATGGACAGGATAATTCACCCCTCCACTTT.

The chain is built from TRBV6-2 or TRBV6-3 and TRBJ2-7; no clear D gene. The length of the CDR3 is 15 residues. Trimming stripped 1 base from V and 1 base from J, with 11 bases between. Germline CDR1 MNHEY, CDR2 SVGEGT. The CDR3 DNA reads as TGTGCCAGCAGTTACTACAGATTAAAGTCCTACGAGCAGTACTTC. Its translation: CASSYYRLKSYEQYF.

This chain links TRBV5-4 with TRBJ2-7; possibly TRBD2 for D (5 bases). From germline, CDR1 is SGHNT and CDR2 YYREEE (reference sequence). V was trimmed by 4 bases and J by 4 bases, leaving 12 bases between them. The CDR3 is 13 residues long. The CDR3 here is CASSNGVGYEQYF. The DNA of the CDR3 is TGTGCCAGCAGCAACGGGGTAGGATACGAGCAGTACTTC.

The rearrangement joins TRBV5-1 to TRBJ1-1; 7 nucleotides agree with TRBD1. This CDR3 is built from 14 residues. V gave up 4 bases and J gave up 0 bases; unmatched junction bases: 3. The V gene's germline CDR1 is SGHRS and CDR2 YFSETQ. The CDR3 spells CASSTDRMNTEAFF. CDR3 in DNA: TGCGCCAGCAGCACGGACAGGATGAACACTGAAGCTTTCTTT.

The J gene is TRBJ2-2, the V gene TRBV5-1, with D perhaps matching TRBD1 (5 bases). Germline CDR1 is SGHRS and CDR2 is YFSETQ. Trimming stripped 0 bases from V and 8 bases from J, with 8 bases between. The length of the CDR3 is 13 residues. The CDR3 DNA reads TGCGCCAGCAGCTTGGCCAGGGTGGGGGAGCTGTTTTTT. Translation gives CASSLARVGELFF.